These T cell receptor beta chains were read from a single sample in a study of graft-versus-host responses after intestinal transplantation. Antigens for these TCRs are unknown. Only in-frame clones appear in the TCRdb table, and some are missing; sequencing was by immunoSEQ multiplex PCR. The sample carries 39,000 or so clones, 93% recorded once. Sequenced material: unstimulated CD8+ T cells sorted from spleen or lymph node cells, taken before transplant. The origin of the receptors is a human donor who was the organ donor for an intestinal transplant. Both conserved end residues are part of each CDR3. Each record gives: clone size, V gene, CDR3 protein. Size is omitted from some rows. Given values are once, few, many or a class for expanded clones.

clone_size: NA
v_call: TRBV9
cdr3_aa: CASSVDLGSSYNEQFF

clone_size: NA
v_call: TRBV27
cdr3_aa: CASSSTGSRETQYF

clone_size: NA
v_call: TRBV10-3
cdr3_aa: CAISEGTSGYTDTQYF

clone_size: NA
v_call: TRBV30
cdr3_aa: CAWSPSTDTQYF

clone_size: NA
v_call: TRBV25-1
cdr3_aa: CASGPSGTYEQYF

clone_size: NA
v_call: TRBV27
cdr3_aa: CASRPGVSSYNEQFF

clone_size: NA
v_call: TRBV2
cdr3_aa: CASTMGTAHSYEQYF

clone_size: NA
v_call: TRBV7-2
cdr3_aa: CASSSIAGDWGDTQYF

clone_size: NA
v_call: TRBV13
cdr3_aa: CASSGTDGYTF

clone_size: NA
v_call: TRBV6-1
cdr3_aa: CASSPGTSDYNEQFF

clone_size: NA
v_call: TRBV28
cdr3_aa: CASRDEVQETQYF

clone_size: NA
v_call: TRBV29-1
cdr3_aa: CSVLTGELFF

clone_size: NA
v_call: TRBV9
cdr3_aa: CASSSTVTGTEKLFF

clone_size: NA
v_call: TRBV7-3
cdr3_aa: CASSLTSGQGGYNEQFF

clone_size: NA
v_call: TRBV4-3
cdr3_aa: CASSQDPPEGVDTDTQYF

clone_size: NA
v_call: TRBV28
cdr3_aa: CASSFRQVSNQPQHF

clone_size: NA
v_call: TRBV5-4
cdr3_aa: CASSRLASGGFSSYNEQFF

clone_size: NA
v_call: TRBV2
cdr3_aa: CASSEFEGSVSYEQYF

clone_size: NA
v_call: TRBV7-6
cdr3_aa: CASSVNSGTPYEQYF

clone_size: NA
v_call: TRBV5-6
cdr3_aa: CASSPWEVNYEQYF

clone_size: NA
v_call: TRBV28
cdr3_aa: CASSLLKTGAHTEAFF

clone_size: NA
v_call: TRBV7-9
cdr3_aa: CASSSGRAYEQYF

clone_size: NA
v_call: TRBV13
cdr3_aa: CASSAGPNNQPQHF

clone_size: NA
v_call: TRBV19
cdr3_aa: CASSITGFGASPLHF

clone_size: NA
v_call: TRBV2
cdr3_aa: CASSETINTEAFF

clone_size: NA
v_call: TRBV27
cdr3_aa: CASSLGRPGANVLTF

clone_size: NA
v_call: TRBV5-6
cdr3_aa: CASSQVVGTASYNEQFF

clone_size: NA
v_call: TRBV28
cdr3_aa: CASRKRLKIAYEQYF

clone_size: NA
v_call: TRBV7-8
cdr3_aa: CASSLVLAGVDEQFF

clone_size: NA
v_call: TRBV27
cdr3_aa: CASSLSRSYEQYF

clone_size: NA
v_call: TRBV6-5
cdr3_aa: CASSEVTGGDEQYF

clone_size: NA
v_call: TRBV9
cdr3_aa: CASSSGTTDTQYF

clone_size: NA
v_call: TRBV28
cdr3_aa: CASSLSPPSSYNEQFF

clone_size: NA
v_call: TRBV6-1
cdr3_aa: CASSEALEGYGYTF

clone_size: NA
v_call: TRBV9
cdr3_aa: CASSVARTSEDTDTQYF

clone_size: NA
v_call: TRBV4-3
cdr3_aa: CASSQGTGRGEQYF

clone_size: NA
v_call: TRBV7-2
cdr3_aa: CASSLEGLGKSGELFF

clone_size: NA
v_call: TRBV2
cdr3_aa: CASSERVPSGISGANVLTF

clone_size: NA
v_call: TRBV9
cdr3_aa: CASSVDNNEQFF

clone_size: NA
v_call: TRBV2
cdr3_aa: CASSEGQPYGYTF

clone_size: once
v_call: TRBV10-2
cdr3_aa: CASSETIGQETQYF

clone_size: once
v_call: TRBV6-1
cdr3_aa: CASSSTGFKDTQYF

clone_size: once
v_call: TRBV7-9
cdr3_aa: CASSLEGTYEQYF

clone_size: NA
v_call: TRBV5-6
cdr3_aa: CASTVLPGQQETQYF

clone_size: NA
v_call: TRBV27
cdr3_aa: CASSFGFDSPLHF

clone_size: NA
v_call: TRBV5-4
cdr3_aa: CASSSGQNTEAFF

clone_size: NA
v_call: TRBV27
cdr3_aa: CASSPNSSPSTGELFF

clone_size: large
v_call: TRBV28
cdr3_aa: CASSSGTGPNEKLFF

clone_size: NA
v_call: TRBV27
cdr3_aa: CASSLPGQGANNEQFF

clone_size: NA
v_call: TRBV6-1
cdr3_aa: CASSEVQGDSPLHF